Given below is one TCR beta chain in context. What it binds is unknown. This CDR3 contains 14 residues. Germline values: CDR1 GTSNPN, CDR2 SVGIG (reference sequence). V lost 4 bases and J lost 2, with 11 bases in between. This sample is drawn from a study of cytomegalovirus exposure and HLA in healthy donors. Points from the study as a whole: Compared with the roughly 670-donor mean, an Asian-associated ancestry cluster reportedly had fewer N-insertions, according to a later analysis.

Use of 60 Vbeta and 13 Jbeta primers characterized the PCR. The table came from immunoSEQ multiplex PCR; TCRdb's copy has only in-frame clones and leaves some out. The sample lists roughly 150,000 clones, over 70% occurring once. The receptor was derived from a boy aged 2-9 years in good health and CMV-seronegative. Source material: PBMCs. J is TRBJ2-2 and V is TRBV30; tentative D call: TRBD1 (5 bases). CDR3 nucleotides: TGTGCCTGGATTTTGGGGCCAAACACCGGGGAGCTGTTTTTT. Protein product: CAWILGPNTGELFF.